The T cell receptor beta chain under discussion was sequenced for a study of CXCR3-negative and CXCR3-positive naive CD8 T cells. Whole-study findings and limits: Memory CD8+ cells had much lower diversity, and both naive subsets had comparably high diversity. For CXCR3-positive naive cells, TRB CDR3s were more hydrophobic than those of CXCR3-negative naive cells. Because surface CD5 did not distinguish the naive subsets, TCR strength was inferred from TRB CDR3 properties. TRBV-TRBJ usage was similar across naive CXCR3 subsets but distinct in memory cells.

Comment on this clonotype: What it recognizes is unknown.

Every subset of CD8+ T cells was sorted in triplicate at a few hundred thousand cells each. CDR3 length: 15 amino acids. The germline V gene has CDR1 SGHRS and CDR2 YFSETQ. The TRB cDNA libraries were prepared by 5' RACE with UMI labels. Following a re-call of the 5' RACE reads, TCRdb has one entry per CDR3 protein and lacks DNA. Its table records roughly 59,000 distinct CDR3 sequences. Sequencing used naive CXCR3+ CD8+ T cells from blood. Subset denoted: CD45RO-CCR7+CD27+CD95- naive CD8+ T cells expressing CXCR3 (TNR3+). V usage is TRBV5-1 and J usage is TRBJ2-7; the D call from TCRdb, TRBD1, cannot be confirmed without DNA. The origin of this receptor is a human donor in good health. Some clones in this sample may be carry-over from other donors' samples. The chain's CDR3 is CASSLVQGVSHEQYF.